The source of this TCR beta chain is a study of radiotherapy plus CTLA-4 blockade in lung cancer. The germline V gene has CDR1 SGHRS and CDR2 YFSETQ. This CDR3 is 15 amino acids long. Trimming removed 2 bases at V and 0 bases at J, with 11 bases between. Libraries were prepared by immunoSEQ multiplex PCR; TCRdb keeps only in-frame clonotypes and omits some of them. This table holds about 45,000 clones, about 67% found once. Specimen: peripheral blood, collected from a patient treated with radiotherapy plus ipilimumab. The rearrangement uses TRBV5-1 and TRBJ1-2; TRBD1 is a possible D gene (5 bases). The source of this sequence is a human donor with non-small cell lung cancer who had a partial response to radiotherapy plus ipilimumab. The CDR3 is CASSLFSGTNYGYTF. The CDR3 DNA is TGCGCCAGCAGCTTATTTTCAGGGACTAACTATGGCTACACCTTC.